This is a list of T cell receptor beta chains from one sample in a study of cytomegalovirus exposure and HLA in healthy donors. TCRdb's table, derived via immunoSEQ multiplex PCR, lists solely in-frame clones and lacks some. The table has fewer than 350,000 clones, roughly 90% seen once. Sequenced: PBMCs. These TCRs come from a woman aged 18-29 years in good health and CMV-seronegative. CDR3s include the opening cysteine and the closing phenylalanine or tryptophan. A D gene is named only where the DNA matches it firmly. The size entry is marked missing in some rows and otherwise reads once, few, many or a size class.

V,D,J,size,CDR3,DNA
TRBV10-2,TRBD2,TRBJ2-7,-,CASSLAGLGYEQYF,TGCGCCAGCAGCCTAGCGGGGTTGGGTTACGAGCAGTACTTC
TRBV12-5,TRBD1,TRBJ1-6,-,CASGGGQGSYNSPLHF,TGTGCTAGTGGTGGGGGACAGGGTTCCTATAATTCCCCCCTCCACTTT
TRBV30,TRBD1,TRBJ2-7,-,CAWSGDRGPYEQYF,TGTGCCTGGAGTGGGGACAGGGGACCCTACGAGCAGTACTTC
TRBV7-3,TRBD1,TRBJ1-6,-,CASSPGTENSPLHF,TGTGCCAGCAGCCCCGGGACAGAAAATTCACCCCTCCACTTT
TRBV6-1,-,TRBJ2-2,-,CASRGIQVYTGELFF,TGTGCCAGCAGAGGTATTCAGGTCTACACCGGGGAGCTGTTTTTT
TRBV5-1,-,TRBJ2-7,-,CASSTRGYEQYF,TGCGCCAGCAGCACCCGGGGCTACGAGCAGTACTTC
TRBV5-5,-,TRBJ1-5,-,CASSQQGHQPQHF,TGTGCCAGCAGCCAACAGGGCCATCAGCCCCAGCATTTT
TRBV7-9,TRBD1,TRBJ2-3,-,CASSSGTESTDTQYF,TGTGCCAGCAGCTCCGGGACAGAGAGCACAGATACGCAGTATTTT
TRBV5-4,TRBD2,TRBJ2-7,-,CASSLASGGPSSYEQYF,TGTGCCAGCAGCTTGGCGAGCGGGGGGCCCTCTTCCTACGAGCAGTACTTC
TRBV27,-,TRBJ2-7,-,CASSLTVFVNSFSYEQYF,TGTGCCAGCAGTTTAACGGTATTTGTGAACAGTTTCTCCTACGAGCAGTACTTC
TRBV19,-,TRBJ1-1,-,CASSGQANTEAFF,TGTGCCAGTAGTGGGCAGGCGAACACTGAAGCTTTCTTT
TRBV19,TRBD2,TRBJ2-3,-,CASRGLRGGTDTQYF,TGTGCCAGTAGGGGTTTGCGGGGGGGCACAGATACGCAGTATTTT
TRBV10-3,TRBD1,TRBJ1-1,-,CAISTLRDRGTEAFF,TGTGCCATCAGTACTCTCCGGGACAGGGGCACTGAAGCTTTCTTT
TRBV2,TRBD1,TRBJ1-1,-,CASSPGQGDWNTEAFF,TGTGCCAGCAGTCCGGGACAGGGGGATTGGAACACTGAAGCTTTCTTT
TRBV11-2,TRBD1,TRBJ2-2,-,CASSVGTGVTGELFF,TGTGCCAGCAGCGTAGGGACAGGGGTCACCGGGGAGCTGTTTTTT
TRBV12-5,TRBD2,TRBJ2-1,-,CASGLGGGGEQFF,TGTGCTAGTGGTTTGGGTGGGGGGGGTGAGCAGTTCTTC
TRBV9,-,TRBJ2-7,-,CASSVGTGAYEQYF,TGTGCCAGCAGCGTAGGCACAGGAGCCTACGAGCAGTACTTC
TRBV5-1,-,TRBJ2-7,-,CASSLEERGFDEQYF,TGCGCCAGCAGCTTGGAGGAGAGGGGGTTTGACGAGCAGTACTTC
TRBV19,TRBD1,TRBJ1-1,-,CASSRRGTGNIMNTEAFF,TGTGCCAGTAGTCGCCGCGGGACAGGGAACATTATGAACACTGAAGCTTTCTTT
TRBV5-5,-,TRBJ1-6,few,CASSPGGTHNSPLHF,TGTGCCAGCAGCCCTGGTGGGACACATAATTCACCCCTCCACTTT
TRBV5-4,-,TRBJ2-1,-,CATGGPDPYNERFF,TGTGCCACGGGCGGGCCAGATCCCTACAATGAGCGGTTCTTC
TRBV5-1,-,TRBJ1-1,-,CASSPGTQNTEAFF,TGCGCCAGCAGCCCCGGGACACAAAACACTGAAGCTTTCTTT
TRBV7-3,-,TRBJ2-1,-,CASSPQGSYNEQFF,TGTGCCAGCAGCCCACAGGGAAGCTACAATGAGCAGTTCTTC
TRBV2,-,TRBJ2-6,few,CASSRLGSALSGANVLTF,TGTGCCAGCAGTCGTCTAGGGAGCGCCCTCTCTGGGGCCAACGTCCTGACTTTC
TRBV13,-,TRBJ1-6,-,CASMAGGKYNSPLHF,TGTGCCAGCATGGCCGGGGGAAAGTATAATTCACCCCTCCACTTT
TRBV6-4,TRBD2,TRBJ2-3,-,CASSEYASGGNTDTQYF,TGTGCCAGCAGTGAATACGCTAGCGGGGGGAACACAGATACGCAGTATTTT
TRBV2,TRBD2,TRBJ2-5,-,CASSQELLAGGQETQYF,TGTGCCAGCAGTCAAGAATTACTAGCGGGGGGGCAAGAGACCCAGTACTTC
TRBV28,TRBD1,TRBJ2-5,-,CASRSSAPGGTGVSWTQYF,TGTGCCAGCAGGTCCTCCGCCCCGGGGGGGACAGGGGTCTCTTGGACCCAGTACTTC
TRBV10-3,-,TRBJ1-1,-,CAIHGGSRNTEAFF,TGTGCCATTCATGGGGGGAGCCGGAACACTGAAGCTTTCTTT